These 14 T cell receptor beta chains were sequenced from one sample in a study of blood T cell repertoires in COVID-19. Only in-frame clones appear in the TCRdb table, and some are missing; sequencing was by immunoSEQ multiplex PCR. The data show approximately 250,000 clones, more than 80% seen once. Specimen: PBMCs or T cells enriched from blood (not recorded which). All receptors derive from a woman under 40 with acute COVID-19.

The V call is TRBV20-1, the J call TRBJ2-7, with TRBD2 identical over 7 bases. V gave up 3 bases and J gave up 3 bases; unmatched junction bases: 8. The CDR3 runs 14 residues. Germline-derived CDR1 and CDR2 are DFQATT and SNEGSKA (reference sequence). The CDR3 DNA reads TGCAGTGCTAGTAAGGCGACTAGCAACTACGAGCAGTACTTC. This sequence encodes CSASKATSNYEQYF.

J is TRBJ2-1 and V is TRBV19; 10 nucleotides line up with TRBD1. The CDR3 has 17 residues. The V and J ends lost 4 bases and 0 bases, in that order; junction bases with no gene match: 6. Germline CDR1 is LNHDA and CDR2 is SQIVND (reference sequence). The CDR3 DNA is TGTGCCAGTAGTACACCGGGACAGGGGAGCTCCTACAATGAGCAGTTCTTC. It yields the protein CASSTPGQGSSYNEQFF.

This chain connects TRBV3-1 (or the pseudogene TRBV3-2) to TRBJ1-1; D gene uncertain. Germline CDR1 is LGHDT and CDR2 is YNNKEL (reference sequence). This CDR3 region has 13 residues. Trimming left V 5 bases short and J 1 base short, with 8 bases between. CDR3 amino acids: CASSTTQNTEAFF. CDR3 sequence (DNA): TGTGCCAGCAGCACGACACAGAACACTGAAGCTTTCTTT.

The genes are TRBV28 and TRBJ2-7, with D tentatively TRBD1 (6 bases). Trimming left V 2 bases short and J 2 bases short, with 10 bases between. The CDR3 spans 14 residues. CDR1 is MDHEN, CDR2 SYDVKM, per germline. CDR3 residues: CASSLTDRPYEQYF. The CDR3 region has the DNA TGTGCCAGCAGTTTAACGGACAGACCCTACGAGCAGTACTTC.

This sequence joins TRBV2 and TRBJ1-2; TRBD1 matches 7 bases. The CDR3 has 14 amino acids. Trimming cost V 3 bases and J 4 bases; bases outside gene matches: 5. From germline, CDR1 is SNHLY and CDR2 FYNNEI. The CDR3 sequence is CASSDLAGGYGYTF. CDR3 DNA sequence: TGTGCCAGCAGTGATCTCGCAGGGGGCTATGGCTACACCTTC.

The chain uses TRBV19 and TRBJ2-1, with TRBD1 matching over 9 bases. The germline V gene has CDR1 LNHDA and CDR2 SQIVND (reference sequence). The CDR3 covers 13 residues. The V and J ends lost 5 bases and 7 bases, in that order; junction bases with no gene match: 3. CDR3 in DNA: TGTGCCAGTAGTGGGGACAGGGCTAATGAGCAGTTCTTC. Protein product: CASSGDRANEQFF. Filled out from reference TRBV19 and TRBJ2-1, the complete variable domain reads DGGITQSPKYLFRKEGQNVTLSCEQNLNHDAMYWYRQDPGQGLRLIYYSQIVNDFQKGDIAEGYSVSREKKESFPLTVTSAQKNPTAFYLCASSGDRANEQFFGPGTRLTVL.

This clone has just one count. The chain is built from TRBV27 and TRBJ2-7; TRBD1 matches 9 bases. Looked up from germline, CDR1 is MNHEY and CDR2 is SMNVEV (reference sequence). Germline trimming cut 4 bases from V and 4 bases from J; bases unmatched to any gene: 8. The CDR3 totals 15 residues. The CDR3: CASSSPDRGGYEQYF. CDR3 DNA sequence: TGTGCCAGCAGTTCCCCGGACAGGGGCGGGTACGAGCAGTACTTC.

The chain joins TRBV2 to TRBJ1-4, with a weak D call TRBD1 (5 bases). This CDR3 region has 14 residues. The V gene lost 5 bases and the J gene lost 8 bases, with 15 bases spanning the gap. CDR1 and CDR2 (germline): SNHLY, FYNNEI. In nucleotides, the CDR3 is TGTGCCAGCAGTAGGACTGGGGGGGAGGAAAAACTGTTTTTT. Translated: CASSRTGGEEKLFF.

This sequence joins TRBV27 and TRBJ2-1; 11 bases agree with TRBD2. V lost 5 bases and J lost 0; bases outside the gene matches: 9. The CDR3 sequence is 18 residues long. The germline V gene has CDR1 MNHEY and CDR2 SMNVEV (reference sequence). The CDR3 DNA sequence: TGTGCCAGCAGTCCCGGGACTAGCGGAACTTACTCCTACAATGAGCAGTTCTTC. Translation: CASSPGTSGTYSYNEQFF.

The chain has TRBV28 and TRBJ2-3; D is possibly TRBD1 (6 bases). V gave up 3 bases and J gave up 2 bases, with 18 bases separating them. CDR1 is MDHEN, CDR2 SYDVKM, per germline. The CDR3 runs 17 residues. This chain's CDR3 is CASSFSPRDTLTDTQYF. In nucleotides, the CDR3 is TGTGCCAGCAGTTTCAGTCCCCGGGACACCCTCACAGATACGCAGTATTTT. The full variable domain, completed using reference TRBV28 and TRBJ2-3, is DVKVTQSSRYLVKRTGEKVFLECVQDMDHENMFWYRQDPGLGLRLIYFSYDVKMKEKGDIPEGYSVSREKKERFSLILESASTNQTSMYLCASSFSPRDTLTDTQYFGPGTRLTVL.

The chain has TRBV18 and TRBJ2-7, with 12 bases fitting TRBD2. V shed 1 base and J 3 bases; nucleotides not matched to a gene: 10. Germline values: CDR1 KGHSH, CDR2 LQKENI. The CDR3 totals 18 residues. The CDR3 DNA reads as TGTGCCAGCTCACCACGGGGCTGGGGACTAGCGGGTTTCTACGAGCAGTACTTC. Translating gives CASSPRGWGLAGFYEQYF.

This CDR3 reads CASNLSPSNQPQHF. DNA for the CDR3: TGTGCCAGCAACTTGAGTCCTAGCAATCAGCCCCAGCATTTT. The rearrangement links TRBV7-8 to TRBJ1-5, with no clear D. CDR1 and CDR2 from the germline V gene are SGHVS and FQNEAQ. V was pared by 7 bases and J by 0 bases, with 10 bases between. This CDR3 has 14 amino acids.

The rearrangement uses TRBV18 and TRBJ2-3; TRBD2 matches at 8 bases. The CDR3 has 14 residues. After removal of 3 bases from V and 6 bases from J, the junction contained 5 bases not matched to a gene. Germline V CDR1 and CDR2: KGHSH, LQKENI. The CDR3 loop is CASSPREGRDTQYF. In DNA, the CDR3 is TGTGCCAGCTCACCCCGGGAGGGCCGCGATACGCAGTATTTT.

This clone was seen a handful of times. The CDR3 region is CASSIESTGAISYEQYF. The CDR3 DNA is TGTGCCAGTAGTATCGAGTCTACGGGAGCAATCTCCTACGAGCAGTACTTC. The chain links TRBV19 to TRBJ2-7; maybe TRBD2 (6 bases). Germline assignment: CDR1 LNHDA and CDR2 SQIVND (reference sequence). The germline V and J ends were trimmed by 3 bases and 0 bases, with 18 bases remaining between them. There are 17 residues in the CDR3. Using reference TRBV19 and TRBJ2-7 for the parts outside the CDR3, the full variable domain is DGGITQSPKYLFRKEGQNVTLSCEQNLNHDAMYWYRQDPGQGLRLIYYSQIVNDFQKGDIAEGYSVSREKKESFPLTVTSAQKNPTAFYLCASSIESTGAISYEQYFGPGTRLTVT.